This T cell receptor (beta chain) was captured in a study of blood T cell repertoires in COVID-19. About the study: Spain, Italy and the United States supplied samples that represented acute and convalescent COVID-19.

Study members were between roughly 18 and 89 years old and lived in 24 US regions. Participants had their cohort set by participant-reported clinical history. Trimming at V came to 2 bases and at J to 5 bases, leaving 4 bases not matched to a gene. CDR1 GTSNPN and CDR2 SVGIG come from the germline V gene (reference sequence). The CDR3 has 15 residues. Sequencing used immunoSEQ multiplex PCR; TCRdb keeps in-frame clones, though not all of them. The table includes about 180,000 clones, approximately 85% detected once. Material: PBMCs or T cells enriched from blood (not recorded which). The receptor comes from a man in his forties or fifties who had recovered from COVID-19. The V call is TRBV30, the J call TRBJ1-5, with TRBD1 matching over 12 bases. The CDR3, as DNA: TGTGCCTGGAGTCCCGGGACAGGGGGCTATCAGCCCCAGCATTTT. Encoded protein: CAWSPGTGGYQPQHF.